One sample yielded the 22 T cell receptor beta chains listed below, sequenced in a study of beta chain features in type 1 diabetes. Every isolated RNA sample was fully reverse transcribed, so sequencing captured expressed TCRB transcripts. The repertoire was sequenced with immunoSEQ multiplex PCR; TCRdb's copy has only in-frame clones and lacks some. The top ten hold around 0.5% of the sample, which has roughly 150,000 clones, just over 8% seen once. No antigen has been identified for these receptors. Whole-study results and caveats: Shortening that was moderate but significant affected the TCRB CDR3s of Type 1 diabetes patients in all four CD4+ subsets.

Sequenced: central memory CD4+ T cells from blood. These receptors all stem from a woman aged 18 to 35 with type 1 diabetes.

The gene calls are TRBV4-3 and TRBJ2-5; 10 bases map to TRBD2. CDR1 LGHNA and CDR2 YSLEER come from the germline V gene. The CDR3 is 18 amino acids. The ends lost 1 base at V and 5 bases at J; junction bases unmatched: 13. The DNA for the CDR3 is TGCGCCAGCAGCCAAGTATCGGGGAGAGCGGGGGGGACGGAGACCCAGTACTTC. Amino acid sequence: CASSQVSGRAGGTETQYF.

This clone came up a few times. The gene calls are TRBV4-3 and TRBJ1-5; 7 nucleotides line up with TRBD1. Germline loops: CDR1 LGHNA, CDR2 YSLEER. With V trimmed by 0 bases and J by 7 bases, 6 bases remained unmatched. This CDR3 has 15 amino acids. The CDR3 sequence: CASSQDPGGGQPQHF. The CDR3 DNA reads as TGCGCCAGCAGCCAAGATCCAGGGGGAGGACAGCCCCAGCATTTT.

This clone has a handful of counts. The identical CDR3 is also encoded by other nucleotide sequences in the sample. This chain connects TRBV4-3 to TRBJ2-7; a weak D match, TRBD1 (6 bases). CDR1 and CDR2 (germline): LGHNA, YSLEER. The CDR3 has 13 amino acids. V was clipped by 0 bases and J by 4 bases, with 7 bases between them. The CDR3 DNA sequence: TGCGCCAGCAGCCAAGATAGGGGGTACGAGCAGTACTTC. Residues: CASSQDRGYEQYF.

The chain uses TRBV6-5 and TRBJ1-2, with D possibly TRBD1 on 5 matching bases. V was pared by 4 bases and J by 4 bases, with 7 bases between. In germline, CDR1 is MNHEY, CDR2 SVGAGI. There are 12 residues in the CDR3. The CDR3 loop reads CASSSDSYGYTF. DNA of the CDR3: TGTGCCAGCAGTTCAGACAGCTATGGCTACACCTTC.

This clone was detected only a few times. This rearrangement joins TRBV9 to TRBJ1-6, with 8 bases aligning to TRBD1. V was pared by 4 bases and J by 5 bases, with 8 bases of the junction left unmatched. The CDR3 is made up of 16 amino acids. Germline lookup yields CDR1 SGDLS and CDR2 YYNGEE. The CDR3 loop reads CASSLLGQGNNSPLHF. CDR3 DNA: TGTGCCAGCAGCCTTCTAGGACAGGGTAATAATTCACCCCTCCACTTT. The complete variable domain, with remaining parts taken from reference TRBV9 and TRBJ1-6, reads DSGVTQTPKHLITATGQRVTLRCSPRSGDLSVYWYQQSLDQGLQFLIQYYNGEERAKGNILERFSAQQFPDLHSELNLSSLELGDSALYFCASSLLGQGNNSPLHFGNGTRLTVT.

The chain links TRBV5-1 to TRBJ2-7; D perhaps matches TRBD1 (6 bases). The CDR3 runs to 14 residues. Trimming removed 4 bases at V and 1 base at J, with 12 bases between. Germline values: CDR1 SGHRS, CDR2 YFSETQ. DNA for the CDR3: TGCGCCAGCAGCCCCCACAGGGATTCCTACGAGCAGTACTTC. Amino acid sequence: CASSPHRDSYEQYF.

This clone has just a few counts. Other DNA sequences in this sample translate to the same CDR3. This chain links TRBV9 with TRBJ2-2; D ambiguous. Per germline, CDR1 SGDLS and CDR2 YYNGEE. Trimming pared 0 bases from V and 1 base from J, leaving 4 bases between. The CDR3 contains 14 residues. CDR3 in DNA: TGTGCCAGCAGCGTAGCGGGGAACACCGGGGAGCTGTTTTTT. It codes for CASSVAGNTGELFF.

The chain combines TRBV4-2 with TRBJ2-1; 9 positions agree with TRBD2. The CDR3 length is 16 residues. From germline, CDR1 is LGHNA and CDR2 YNFKEQ. After removal of 4 bases from V and 7 bases from J, the junction contained 11 bases not matched to a gene. The CDR3 coding sequence is TGTGCCAGCAGCCCTAATAGGGCGGGAGGGCCGAATGAGCAGTTCTTC. It codes for CASSPNRAGGPNEQFF.

The sample holds many counts of this clone. This sequence joins TRBV21-1 and TRBJ2-5; the table's D call, TRBD1, was not checked against the DNA. TRBV21-1 is deemed a pseudogene. The CDR3 runs 15 residues. The CDR3 nucleotides read TGTGCCAGCAGCAAAGAAGGACAGGGGAGGGAGACCCAGTACTTC. This sequence encodes CASSKEGQGRETQYF.

V and J are TRBV4-1 and TRBJ2-6, with 7 bases that match TRBD1. The V and J ends lost 1 base and 1 base, in that order; junction bases with no gene match: 4. The germline gives CDR1 MGHRA, CDR2 YSYEKL. The CDR3 sequence is 17 residues long. The CDR3, as DNA: TGCGCCAGCAGCCAAGCCCTGACAGGGTCTGGGGCCAACGTCCTGACTTTC. Its translation is CASSQALTGSGANVLTF.

The chain joins TRBV30 to TRBJ2-2; 8 bases line up with TRBD2. CDR1 is GTSNPN and CDR2 is SVGIG in the germline V gene (reference sequence). The CDR3 has 15 amino acids. Here the CDR3 reads CAHGTSGSNTGELFF. CDR3 nucleotides: TGTGCTCACGGTACTAGCGGATCGAACACCGGGGAGCTGTTTTTT.

The chain has TRBV5-6 and TRBJ2-7, with 9 nucleotides matching TRBD2. Germline CDR1 reads SGHDT; CDR2 reads YYEEEE. The V segment lost 5 bases and the J segment 6 bases; nucleotides outside the gene matches: 15. This CDR3 has 16 amino acids. CDR3 DNA sequence: TGTGCCAGCAGTCTCCCCCCCGGGACTAGCTTGGGCGAGCAGTACTTC. Translated, it gives CASSLPPGTSLGEQYF.

The sample holds a few counts of this clone. The J gene is TRBJ2-1, the V gene TRBV5-1, with a possible D match to TRBD2 (7 bases). Between the trimmed V and J ends, which lost 4 bases and 5 bases, there was a span of 22 bases. CDR3 length equals 17 residues. The germline gives CDR1 SGHRS, CDR2 YFSETQ. The CDR3 reads CASSAYPSGGRDNEQFF. CDR3 in DNA: TGCGCCAGCAGCGCCTACCCATCCGGGGGGCGCGACAATGAGCAGTTCTTC. The variable domain in full, completed from reference TRBV5-1 and TRBJ2-1, reads KAGVTQTPRYLIKTRGQQVTLSCSPISGHRSVSWYQQTPGQGLQFLFEYFSETQRNKGNFPGRFSGRQFSNSRSEMNVSTLELGDSALYLCASSAYPSGGRDNEQFFGPGTRLTVL.

The V call is TRBV11-2, the J call TRBJ2-3; 10 positions match TRBD2. J gave up 10 bases and V 5 bases, and 3 bases lay outside the gene matches. The CDR3 is 12 amino acids. Germline V CDR1 and CDR2: SGHAT, FQNNGV. The CDR3 DNA is TGTGCCAGCAGCCCGGGACTAGCGCCGCAGTATTTT. This gives the protein CASSPGLAPQYF.

The genes are TRBV6-5 and TRBJ2-7; perhaps TRBD1 as D (6 bases). Germline assignment: CDR1 MNHEY and CDR2 SVGAGI. Trimming cost V 5 bases and J 3 bases, with 14 bases left between them. The CDR3 spans 14 residues. The CDR3 DNA sequence: TGTGCCAGCAGTCGGCCCGGGACAAGCTACGAGCAGTACTTC. It codes for CASSRPGTSYEQYF.

The chain couples TRBV5-1 to TRBJ2-3, with D tentatively TRBD2 (6 bases). The germline V gene encodes CDR1 SGHRS and CDR2 YFSETQ. V was shortened by 6 bases and J by 5 bases, with 7 bases between the two germline ends. This CDR3 is 11 amino acids long. In DNA form, the CDR3 reads TGCGCCAGCATGGGAGGAGATACGCAGTATTTT. Translated, it gives CASMGGDTQYF.

This chain links TRBV27 with TRBJ2-7, with D possibly matching TRBD1 (5 bases). Between the trimmed V and J ends, which lost 6 bases and 6 bases, there was a span of 9 bases. The CDR3 spans 11 residues. Germline CDR1 MNHEY, CDR2 SMNVEV (reference sequence). The CDR3 loop is CASRQVGEQYF. The CDR3 coding sequence is TGTGCCAGCAGACAGGTTGGCGAGCAGTACTTC.

This rearrangement joins TRBV6-1 to TRBJ2-7, with 7 bases matching TRBD1. This CDR3 is 12 amino acids long. With V trimmed by 10 bases and J by 4 bases, 7 bases remained unmatched. Germline V lookup: CDR1 MNHNS, CDR2 SASEGT. Written as DNA, the CDR3 is TGTGCCACAGGGACAGTAAATTACGAGCAGTACTTC. Its translation: CATGTVNYEQYF.

This clone was counted between two and nine times. This CDR3 reads CASSRGGEDGYTF. The CDR3 DNA is TGCGCCAGCAGCCGCGGGGGAGAGGATGGCTACACCTTC. The chain couples TRBV4-3 to TRBJ1-2; the D gene is possibly TRBD1 (5 bases). The CDR3 is 13 amino acids. The V gene lost 4 bases and the J gene lost 6 bases, with 12 bases spanning the gap. The germline CDR1 and CDR2 sequences are LGHNA and YSLEER.

The CDR3 loop is CASSRRLAGVIDTQYF. DNA for the CDR3: TGTGCCAGCAGTCGTAGACTAGCGGGAGTGATAGATACGCAGTATTTT. The chain combines TRBV6-6 with TRBJ2-3; 12 nucleotides line up with TRBD2. After removal of 5 bases from V and 5 bases from J, the junction contained 8 bases not matched to a gene. The CDR3 has 16 amino acids. Germline CDR1 and CDR2: MNHNY and SVGAGI (reference sequence).

The chain is built from TRBV19 and TRBJ2-7; TRBD1 matches 7 bases. The CDR3 is 13 amino acids. Germline V gene data show CDR1 as LNHDA and CDR2 as SQIVND (reference sequence). The V gene end was trimmed by 6 bases and the J gene end by 0 bases; junction bases not matched to a gene: 2. The CDR3 nucleotides read TGTGCCAGTAGCCGGGACAGCTCCTACGAGCAGTACTTC. This translates into CASSRDSSYEQYF.

This clone was observed a handful of times. This chain connects TRBV9 to TRBJ2-5, with D perhaps TRBD2 (6 bases). V lost 0 bases to trimming and J lost 4 bases, with 13 bases between them. Per germline, CDR1 SGDLS and CDR2 YYNGEE. The CDR3 runs to 15 residues. DNA for the CDR3: TGTGCCAGCAGCGTAGACGGGGACGGGAGAGAGACCCAGTACTTC. Protein sequence: CASSVDGDGRETQYF.